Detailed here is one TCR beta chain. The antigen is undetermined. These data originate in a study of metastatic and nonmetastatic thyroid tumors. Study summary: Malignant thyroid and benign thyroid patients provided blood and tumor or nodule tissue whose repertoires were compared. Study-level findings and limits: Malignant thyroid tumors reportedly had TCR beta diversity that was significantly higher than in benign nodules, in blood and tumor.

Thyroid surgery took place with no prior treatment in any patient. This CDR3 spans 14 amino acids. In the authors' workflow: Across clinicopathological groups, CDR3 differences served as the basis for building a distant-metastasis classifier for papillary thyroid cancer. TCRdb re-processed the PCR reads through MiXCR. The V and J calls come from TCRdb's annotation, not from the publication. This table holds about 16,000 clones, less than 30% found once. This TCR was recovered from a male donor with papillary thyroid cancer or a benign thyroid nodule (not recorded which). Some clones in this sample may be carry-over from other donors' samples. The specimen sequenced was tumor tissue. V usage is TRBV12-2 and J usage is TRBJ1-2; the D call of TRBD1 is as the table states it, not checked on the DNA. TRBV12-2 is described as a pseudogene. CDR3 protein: CASRLGDTYYGYTF. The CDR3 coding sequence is TGTGCAAGTCGCTTGGGGGACACCTATTATGGCTACACCTTC.